Listed here are 26 T cell receptor beta chains from one sample, sequenced in a study of blood T cell repertoires in COVID-19. Sequencing was performed with immunoSEQ multiplex PCR; in TCRdb, only in-frame clones are kept and a portion is missing. The data contain 150,000 to 200,000 clones, 86% of them singletons. The sample was PBMCs or T cells enriched from blood (not recorded which). All receptors derive from a woman in her 40s in a cohort exposed to, infected with or recovered from COVID-19 (not recorded which).

The chain joins TRBV18 to TRBJ1-1; D remains ambiguous. Between the trimmed V and J ends, which lost 4 bases and 2 bases, there was a span of 23 bases. The CDR3 spans 18 residues. The V gene's germline CDR1 is KGHSH and CDR2 LQKENI. CDR3 protein: CASSQREAPTKTNTEAFF. The CDR3 region has the DNA TGTGCCAGCTCACAACGGGAAGCCCCCACAAAGACCAACACTGAAGCTTTCTTT.

The chain recombines TRBV2 with TRBJ1-1, with no clear D. V dropped 0 bases and J dropped 0 bases, with 11 bases sitting between them. This CDR3 is 16 amino acids long. Germline loops: CDR1 SNHLY, CDR2 FYNNEI. The CDR3 bases are TGTGCCAGCAGTGAAGCCATGACACTTATGAACACTGAAGCTTTCTTT. Its protein product is CASSEAMTLMNTEAFF. Using reference TRBV2 and TRBJ1-1 for the parts outside the CDR3, the full variable domain is EPEVTQTPSHQVTQMGQEVILRCVPISNHLYFYWYRQILGQKVEFLVSFYNNEISEKSEIFDDQFSVERPDGSNFTLKIRSTKLEDSAMYFCASSEAMTLMNTEAFFGQGTRLTVV.

The chain couples TRBV11-2 to TRBJ1-4; weak D call: TRBD1 (6 bases). Between the trimmed V and J ends, which lost 2 bases and 4 bases, there was a span of 14 bases. The CDR3 loop spans 16 amino acids. Germline-derived CDR1 and CDR2 are SGHAT and FQNNGV. CDR3 in DNA: TGTGCCAGCAGCTTAAATAGGGCACAGGGTAATGAAAAACTGTTTTTT. Its protein product is CASSLNRAQGNEKLFF.

The J gene is TRBJ2-5, the V gene TRBV11-3, with D possibly being TRBD1 (6 bases). Per the germline V gene, CDR1 is SGHNT and CDR2 is YENEEA. The CDR3 spans 16 residues. Trimming left V 1 base short and J 7 bases short, with 19 bases between. The CDR3 DNA reads as TGTGCCAGCAGCTTAGGGGGGCAGGCCTCCAAGAGGACCCAGTACTTC. It is translated as CASSLGGQASKRTQYF.

V is TRBV5-4 and J is TRBJ1-4; possibly TRBD1 for D (5 bases). Trimming shortened V by 0 bases and J by 0 bases, and 12 bases separated the two germline ends. Germline-derived CDR1 and CDR2 are SGHNT and YYREEE (reference sequence). The CDR3 is 17 amino acids. The CDR3 DNA follows: TGTGCCAGCAGCTTGGCGTACGGGGGATCAACTAATGAAAAACTGTTTTTT. Translated, it gives CASSLAYGGSTNEKLFF.

The chain joins TRBV27 to TRBJ2-2, with 8 nucleotides matching TRBD2. The CDR3 contains 14 residues. CDR1 is MNHEY and CDR2 is SMNVEV in the germline V gene (reference sequence). Losses at the gene ends were 5 bases for V and 6 bases for J; bases not matched to a gene: 5. The CDR3 loop is CASSARTSPGELFF. The CDR3 nucleotides read TGTGCCAGCAGTGCGAGGACTAGCCCCGGGGAGCTGTTTTTT.

The V and J genes are TRBV3-1 (or the pseudogene TRBV3-2) and TRBJ2-5; D gene uncertain. The V and J ends lost 0 bases and 1 base respectively, with 6 bases between them. This CDR3 is 14 amino acids long. Germline V gene sequence: CDR1 LGHDT, CDR2 YNNKEL (reference sequence). The CDR3 here is CASSQDLSQETQYF. The CDR3 DNA follows: TGTGCCAGCAGCCAAGATCTGAGCCAAGAGACCCAGTACTTC.

This clone was found a few times. The rearrangement uses TRBV5-1 and TRBJ1-1; D unclear. The CDR3 totals 18 residues. V lost 0 bases and J lost 0, with 18 bases in between. From germline, CDR1 is SGHRS and CDR2 YFSETQ. CDR3 nucleotides: TGCGCCAGCAGCTTGGCCGGGATAGGGATCTTGGTGAACACTGAAGCTTTCTTT. It translates to CASSLAGIGILVNTEAFF. Together with reference TRBV5-1 and TRBJ1-1, the CDR3 gives the full variable domain: KAGVTQTPRYLIKTRGQQVTLSCSPISGHRSVSWYQQTPGQGLQFLFEYFSETQRNKGNFPGRFSGRQFSNSRSEMNVSTLELGDSALYLCASSLAGIGILVNTEAFFGQGTRLTVV.

This chain links TRBV13 with TRBJ1-2; no definite D call. V lost 3 bases and J 3 bases, leaving 11 bases between the germline ends. This CDR3 comprises 14 residues. Germline loops: CDR1 PRHDT, CDR2 FYEKMQ (reference sequence). CDR3 sequence reads: CASSFKTRYYGYTF. In DNA, the CDR3 is TGTGCCAGCAGCTTTAAAACCCGGTACTATGGCTACACCTTC.

The genes are TRBV4-1 and TRBJ2-1, with 14 bases fitting TRBD2. Germline V gene data show CDR1 as MGHRA and CDR2 as YSYEKL. The J segment lost 7 bases and the V segment lost 8 bases, leaving 4 bases of the junction unmatched. This CDR3 is built from 14 residues. Here the CDR3 reads CASGTSGSGNEQFF. The CDR3 DNA reads as TGCGCCAGCGGGACTAGCGGGAGTGGGAATGAGCAGTTCTTC.

This chain uses TRBV5-1 with TRBJ1-4, with D unresolved. This CDR3 region has 15 residues. V lost 0 bases and J lost 6, with 12 bases in between. Germline CDR1 reads SGHRS; CDR2 reads YFSETQ. The CDR3 is CASSLAAGMDEKLFF. CDR3 bases: TGCGCCAGCAGCTTGGCCGCGGGGATGGATGAAAAACTGTTTTTT.

The chain uses TRBV4-1 and TRBJ2-3; D is undetermined. V lost 0 bases and J lost 2, with 12 bases in between. The germline V gene encodes CDR1 MGHRA and CDR2 YSYEKL. This CDR3 region has 16 residues. Here the CDR3 DNA reads TGCGCCAGCAGCCAAGAGCCTGGGCTGCCCACAGATACGCAGTATTTT. Its translation: CASSQEPGLPTDTQYF.

The chain is built from TRBV12-3 or TRBV12-4 and TRBJ1-1; 9 nucleotides match TRBD1. With V trimmed by 10 bases and J by 2 bases, 2 bases remained unmatched. CDR3 length: 12 residues. The CDR3 loop is CATGQGNTEAFF. CDR3 coding DNA: TGTGCCACGGGACAGGGAAACACTGAAGCTTTCTTT.

The CDR3 sequence: CASSLDGGGGQPQHF. Here the CDR3 DNA reads TGTGCCAGCAGCTTAGATGGGGGGGGCGGACAGCCCCAGCATTTT. The V gene is TRBV7-8, the J gene TRBJ1-5; tentatively, D is TRBD1 (6 bases). Trimming cost V 1 base and J 7 bases, with 14 bases left between them. This CDR3 comprises 15 residues. Germline CDR1 is SGHVS and CDR2 is FQNEAQ.

This chain uses TRBV6-5 with TRBJ2-7; 7 nucleotides agree with TRBD2. V shed 2 bases and J 3 bases; nucleotides not matched to a gene: 4. Per germline, CDR1 MNHEY and CDR2 SVGAGI. This CDR3 spans 14 amino acids. The CDR3 sequence: CASSYGGEGYEQYF. The CDR3, as DNA: TGTGCCAGCAGTTACGGGGGGGAAGGCTACGAGCAGTACTTC.

The chain links TRBV9 to TRBJ2-3; possible D gene TRBD2, 6 bases. The germline CDR1 and CDR2 sequences are SGDLS and YYNGEE. There are 16 residues in the CDR3. V lost 0 bases to trimming and J lost 0 bases, with 11 bases between them. The CDR3: CASSVGDSSSTDTQYF. CDR3 DNA sequence: TGTGCCAGCAGCGTAGGGGACTCCTCTAGCACAGATACGCAGTATTTT.

The rearrangement uses TRBV27 and TRBJ2-7, with a possible D match to TRBD2 (6 bases). Between the trimmed V and J ends, which lost 3 bases and 3 bases, there was a span of 18 bases. Germline V gene lookup returns CDR1 MNHEY and CDR2 SMNVEV (reference sequence). The CDR3 totals 16 residues. The CDR3 region has the DNA TGTGCCAGCAGTTTGGCTTTTGCGGGAACCAACTACGAGCAGTACTTC. This sequence encodes CASSLAFAGTNYEQYF.

V gene TRBV9 combines with J gene TRBJ1-2; maybe TRBD1 (5 bases). Germline CDR1 reads SGDLS; CDR2 reads YYNGEE. The length of the CDR3 is 14 residues. Trimming removed 0 bases from V and 3 bases from J, with 9 bases in between. The CDR3 spells CASSVAGTHYGYTF. CDR3 in DNA: TGTGCCAGCAGCGTAGCGGGGACTCACTATGGCTACACCTTC.

This clone was observed a handful of times. The V call is TRBV19, the J call TRBJ1-6; 8 bases are a match to TRBD1. J was trimmed by 9 bases and V by 1 base; bases with no gene match: 11. Germline values: CDR1 LNHDA, CDR2 SQIVND (reference sequence). The CDR3 is 17 amino acids. CDR3 coding DNA: TGTGCCAGTAGTATAGGATTCGGACAGGGACAGGCTTCACCCCTCCACTTT. Protein: CASSIGFGQGQASPLHF.

For the CDR3, the DNA is TGTGCCAGCAGCGGGCAGCTCCAGAACACTGAAGCTTTCTTT. As protein: CASSGQLQNTEAFF. The chain joins TRBV5-5 to TRBJ1-1; D unresolved. The CDR3 extends over 14 amino acids. Trimming stripped 4 bases from V and 1 base from J, with 11 bases between. Germline lookup yields CDR1 SGHKS and CDR2 YYEKEE (reference sequence).

This chain connects TRBV18 to TRBJ2-3; a weak D match, TRBD1 (6 bases). CDR3 length: 16 residues. The germline CDR1 and CDR2 sequences are KGHSH and LQKENI. V shed 1 base and J shed 1 base, with 12 bases lying between them. CDR3 protein: CASSPRKGQRTDTQYF. In DNA, the CDR3 is TGTGCCAGCTCACCACGGAAAGGACAGCGCACAGATACGCAGTATTTT.

V and J are TRBV10-2 and TRBJ1-2; 7 bases fit TRBD1. The CDR3 consists of 15 residues. Germline loops: CDR1 WSHSY, CDR2 SAAADI. The junction had 9 bases not matched to a gene; V was cut back by 0 bases and J by 8 bases. The CDR3 DNA sequence: TGCGCCAGCAGTGAGTCCCACAGGGGAAGTGAGGGCTACACCTTC. Protein: CASSESHRGSEGYTF.

The chain is built from TRBV29-1 and TRBJ2-3, with 9 bases lining up with TRBD2. CDR1 and CDR2 from the germline V gene are SQVTM and ANQGSEA. V trimming: 5 bases; J trimming: 2 bases; junction bases outside the gene matches: 14. The CDR3 sequence is 17 residues long. CDR3 sequence: CSVSSGATVFPTDTQYF. In DNA, the CDR3 is TGCAGCGTTTCTAGCGGGGCTACCGTATTTCCCACAGATACGCAGTATTTT.

The V gene is TRBV5-1, the J gene TRBJ1-2; D is ambiguous. Trimming shortened V by 5 bases and J by 3 bases, and 8 bases separated the two germline ends. The germline CDR1 and CDR2 sequences are SGHRS and YFSETQ. The CDR3 spans 12 residues. The CDR3 nucleotides are TGCGCCAGCAGTCCTGAGGACTATGGCTACACCTTC. Residues: CASSPEDYGYTF.

This clone was counted a single time. The V and J genes are TRBV10-3 and TRBJ2-7, with 8 bases that match TRBD1. The length of the CDR3 is 14 residues. Germline CDR1 and CDR2: ENHRY and SYGVKD. Unmatched junction bases numbered 8, after V lost 4 bases and J lost 6 bases. In DNA form, the CDR3 reads TGTGCCATCAGTGTAGGACAGGGAACGGGCGAGCAGTACTTC. It encodes CAISVGQGTGEQYF.

The chain has TRBV27 and TRBJ2-3; the match to TRBD2 covers 9 bases. Germline assignment: CDR1 MNHEY and CDR2 SMNVEV (reference sequence). With 2 bases clipped from V and 6 bases from J, the junction kept 12 bases outside the gene matches. This CDR3 is 17 amino acids long. As DNA, the CDR3 is TGTGCCAGCAGTTTAAGTCGGGCGGGGGGGCCATCGGATACGCAGTATTTT. It translates to CASSLSRAGGPSDTQYF.